This T cell receptor beta chain was recorded in a study of blood T cell repertoires in COVID-19. Study overall: COVID-19 samples from acute and convalescent phases originated in the United States, Italy and Spain. From T cells, B-cell-depleted T cells, or PBMCs came the material, which was cDNA or gDNA.

This clone is a singleton in its sample. Clones were sequenced by immunoSEQ multiplex PCR, and TCRdb holds only the in-frame ones, with some missing. The sample has 80,000 to 95,000 clones; less than 85% are singletons. The germline V gene has CDR1 SGHRS and CDR2 YFSETQ. CDR3 length: 15 amino acids. Trimming left V 0 bases short and J 8 bases short, with 15 bases between. The sample taken for sequencing was peripheral blood. The receptor comes from a man older than 75 with acute or convalescent COVID-19. The J gene is TRBJ2-1, the V gene TRBV5-1; D gene unclear. The CDR3 loop reads CASSLGSIRGDEQFF. The CDR3 DNA reads TGCGCCAGCAGCTTGGGTAGCATAAGAGGCGATGAGCAGTTCTTC.